This is a list of T cell receptor beta chains from one sample in a study of T-cell reconstitution after alpha-beta-depleted transplantation in children. A single record per CDR3 protein comes from TCRdb applying MiXCR to the PCR reads. The sample includes a few hundred thousand distinct CDR3 sequences, around 27% of them seen just once. The specimen comprised PBMCs, sampled before TCRalphabeta/CD19-depleted stem cell transplant. The receptors were gathered from a boy in the first two years of life with Wiskott-Aldrich syndrome, due to receive a stem cell transplant. Both conserved end residues are part of each CDR3. The D gene is left open where the match is weak. Size tells how often a clone was seen (once, few, many) or the class of an expanded clone, and some rows leave it out.

CDR3: CASSFTTRVGIDEQFF
DNA: TGTGCCAGCAGCTTTACGACTAGGGTGGGGATAGATGAGCAGTTCTTC
length: 16
size: NA
V: TRBV7-3
D: NA
J: TRBJ2-1

CDR3: CASSFGRYNEQFF
DNA: TGTGCCAGCAGCTTCGGCCGATACAATGAGCAGTTCTTC
length: 13
size: NA
V: TRBV7-3
D: NA
J: TRBJ2-1

CDR3: CSAREGGLTPQETQYF
DNA: TGCAGTGCTAGGGAGGGCGGGTTAACCCCCCAAGAGACCCAGTACTTC
length: 16
size: NA
V: TRBV20-1
D: NA
J: TRBJ2-5

CDR3: CASSKKGRGRGSNQPQHF
DNA: TGTGCCAGCAGCAAAAAAGGGAGAGGCCGTGGTAGCAATCAGCCCCAGCATTTT
length: 18
size: once
V: TRBV21-1
D: NA
J: TRBJ1-5

CDR3: CATSLGGREETQYF
DNA: TGTGCCACCAGTCTGGGGGGGCGCGAAGAGACCCAGTACTTC
length: 14
size: NA
V: TRBV24-1
D: NA
J: TRBJ2-5

CDR3: CASSTYEEETQYF
DNA: TGTGCCAGCAGCACCTACGAAGAAGAGACCCAGTACTTC
length: 13
size: NA
V: TRBV5-4
D: NA
J: TRBJ2-5

CDR3: CSVGCCGVNGYTF
DNA: TGCAGCGTTGGCTGTTGCGGTGTAAATGGCTACACCTTC
length: 13
size: NA
V: TRBV29-1
D: NA
J: TRBJ1-2

CDR3: CSVGGQDTQYF
DNA: TGCAGCGTTGGGGGGCAAGATACGCAGTATTTT
length: 11
size: NA
V: TRBV29-1
D: NA
J: TRBJ2-3

CDR3: CSAQRVASSTDTQYF
DNA: TGCAGTGCCCAAAGAGTAGCTAGCAGCACAGATACGCAGTATTTT
length: 15
size: NA
V: TRBV20-1
D: NA
J: TRBJ2-3

CDR3: CASSVATGGGPLQETQYF
DNA: TGTGCCAGCAGCGTAGCTACAGGCGGGGGCCCCTTACAAGAGACCCAGTACTTC
length: 18
size: NA
V: TRBV9
D: NA
J: TRBJ2-5

CDR3: CASSQPPGLAGARDTQYF
DNA: TGCGCCAGCAGCCAGCCACCGGGACTAGCGGGAGCGCGTGATACGCAGTATTTT
length: 18
size: NA
V: TRBV4-1
D: TRBD2
J: TRBJ2-3

CDR3: CASSLASGIPTDTQYF
DNA: TGTGCCAGCAGCTTAGCTAGCGGGATCCCCACAGATACGCAGTATTTT
length: 16
size: NA
V: TRBV7-8
D: TRBD2
J: TRBJ2-3

CDR3: CASSSRTSGQTQYF
DNA: TGTGCCAGCAGTTCCCGGACTAGCGGGCAGACCCAGTACTTC
length: 14
size: NA
V: TRBV6-5
D: TRBD2
J: TRBJ2-5

CDR3: CASSQSGISYEQYF
DNA: TGTGCCAGCAGTCAAAGCGGGATCTCCTACGAGCAGTACTTC
length: 14
size: NA
V: TRBV12-3/TRBV12-4
D: TRBD2
J: TRBJ2-7

CDR3: CASSLEAPTDTQYF
DNA: TGCGCCAGCAGCTTGGAAGCGCCTACAGATACGCAGTATTTT
length: 14
size: few
V: TRBV5-1
D: NA
J: TRBJ2-3

CDR3: CASSLGGPNEKLFF
DNA: TGTGCCAGCAGCTTGGGAGGACCTAATGAAAAACTGTTTTTT
length: 14
size: few
V: TRBV5-5
D: NA
J: TRBJ1-4

CDR3: CASSLAAFPIYNEQFF
DNA: TGCGCCAGCAGCTTGGCGGCGTTCCCCATCTACAATGAGCAGTTCTTC
length: 16
size: NA
V: TRBV5-1
D: NA
J: TRBJ2-1

CDR3: CSASRQGGNQPQHF
DNA: TGCAGTGCTAGTAGGCAGGGCGGCAATCAGCCCCAGCATTTT
length: 14
size: few
V: TRBV20-1
D: NA
J: TRBJ1-5

CDR3: CATSVGGQEQFF
DNA: TGTGCCACCAGTGTGGGGGGACAGGAGCAGTTCTTC
length: 12
size: few
V: TRBV24-1
D: NA
J: TRBJ2-1

CDR3: CASGQETQYF
DNA: TGTGCCAGCGGGCAAGAGACCCAGTACTTC
length: 10
size: many
V: TRBV12-3/TRBV12-4
D: NA
J: TRBJ2-5

CDR3: CASSQRVAPSYEQYF
DNA: TGTGCCAGCAGCCAACGAGTAGCCCCCTCCTACGAGCAGTACTTC
length: 15
size: NA
V: TRBV3-1
D: NA
J: TRBJ2-7

CDR3: CASSARGSSYEQYF
DNA: TGTGCCAGCAGCGCGCGGGGGAGCTCCTACGAGCAGTACTTC
length: 14
size: few
V: TRBV9
D: TRBD2
J: TRBJ2-7

CDR3: CASSAVPTSGYNEQFF
DNA: TGTGCCAGCAGCGCCGTCCCGACTAGCGGATACAATGAGCAGTTCTTC
length: 16
size: NA
V: TRBV9
D: TRBD2
J: TRBJ2-1

CDR3: CASSRGEGSYNEQFF
DNA: TGTGCCAGCAGCCGCGGTGAGGGCTCCTACAATGAGCAGTTCTTC
length: 15
size: NA
V: TRBV28
D: NA
J: TRBJ2-1

CDR3: CASSSHPPTDSRSTVGEQFF
DNA: TGTGCCAGCAGTTCCCACCCTCCCACCGATAGTCGAAGTACTGTGGGGGAGCAGTTCTTC
length: 20
size: NA
V: TRBV27
D: NA
J: TRBJ2-1